These 6 T cell receptor beta chains share one sample of origin, sequenced in a study of early T cells in non-severe SARS-CoV-2 infection. A single record per CDR3 protein comes from TCRdb applying MiXCR to the 5' RACE reads. This sample has fewer than 80,000 distinct CDR3 sequences, with about 12% found just once. The sample consisted of whole blood, taken at baseline. The receptors originated from an adult who was a healthcare worker with PCR-confirmed SARS-CoV-2 infection or an uninfected control (not recorded which). The donor label of this sample is uncertain.

The chain uses TRBV30 and TRBJ1-5; D may be TRBD1 (6 bases). Per the germline V gene, CDR1 is GTSNPN and CDR2 is SVGIG (reference sequence). The V end lost 5 bases, the J end lost 2 bases, and 10 bases lay between the germline ends. The CDR3 totals 13 residues. The CDR3 sequence is CAWDRQGNQPQHF. The CDR3 DNA follows: TGTGCCTGGGATCGACAGGGCAATCAGCCCCAGCATTTT. The variable domain in full, with the rest retrieved from reference TRBV30 and TRBJ1-5, is SQTIHQWPATLVQPVGSPLSLECTVEGTSNPNLYWYRQAAGRGLQLLFYSVGIGQISSEVPQNLSASRPQDRQFILSSKKLLLSDSGFYLCAWDRQGNQPQHFGDGTRLSIL.

The CDR3 nucleotides are TGCAGCGTTGAGATACCAGGGTCTGGAAACACCATATATTTT. Translating it yields CSVEIPGSGNTIYF. V is TRBV29-1 and J is TRBJ1-3, with D perhaps TRBD1 (5 bases). V lost 3 bases, J lost 1 base, and 10 bases lay in between. Germline lookup yields CDR1 SQVTM and CDR2 ANQGSEA. The CDR3 has 14 amino acids.

This clonotype was seen at least ten times. This sequence joins TRBV2 and TRBJ1-3; D call uncertain. The CDR3 runs 14 residues. The ends were cut back, 6 bases at V and 6 bases at J, with 15 bases in the middle. CDR1 and CDR2 (germline): SNHLY, FYNNEI. CDR3 amino acids: CASSKSTDENTIYF. In DNA, the CDR3 is TGTGCCAGCAGCAAGTCCACAGATGAAAACACCATATATTTT.

The rearrangement uses TRBV20-1 and TRBJ2-5, with 8 nucleotides matching TRBD2. Germline V gene sequence: CDR1 DFQATT, CDR2 SNEGSKA (reference sequence). The CDR3 has 15 residues. With V trimmed by 5 bases and J by 5 bases, 13 bases remained unmatched. This CDR3 reads CSAPVAGGFTETQYF. CDR3 sequence (DNA): TGCAGTGCTCCAGTGGCGGGGGGATTCACGGAGACCCAGTACTTC.

The rearrangement links TRBV6-6 to TRBJ2-7; 12 nucleotides agree with TRBD1. The CDR3 covers 14 residues. Looked up from germline, CDR1 is MNHNY and CDR2 is SVGAGI (reference sequence). The CDR3 DNA follows: TGTGCCAGCAGTTACCAATCGGGACAGGGGGCCATCAACGTC. Its translation: CASSYQSGQGAINV.

V gene TRBV7-2 combines with J gene TRBJ1-6; TRBD1 might be the D (5 bases). Looked up from germline, CDR1 is SGHTA and CDR2 is FQGNSA. With 7 bases removed from V and 7 bases from J, the gap between germline ends came to 20 bases. The length of the CDR3 is 16 residues. The CDR3 DNA reads TGTGCCAGCACAACCGGGGCCCCGTCAGGGAATTCACCCCTCCACTTT. It is translated as CASTTGAPSGNSPLHF.